This passage covers 6 T cell receptor beta chains from one sample sequenced in a study of cytomegalovirus exposure and HLA in healthy donors. PCR used 60 Vbeta primers and 13 Jbeta primers. TCRdb's table, derived via immunoSEQ multiplex PCR, lists solely in-frame clones and lacks some. The table lists fewer than 150,000 clones. Source material: PBMCs. The receptor source for this set is a man between 18 and 29 years old in good health and CMV-seronegative.

The chain couples TRBV7-9 to TRBJ2-7, with a weak D call TRBD2 (6 bases). CDR3 length: 13 amino acids. V lost 3 bases, J lost 1 base, and 7 bases lay in between. CDR1 and CDR2 (germline): SEHNR, FQNEAQ (reference sequence). The CDR3 protein is CASSFGGSYEQYF. The CDR3, as DNA: TGTGCCAGCAGCTTCGGAGGGTCCTACGAGCAGTACTTC.

The V call is TRBV7-9, the J call TRBJ2-1, with TRBD1 matching 7 bases. The CDR3 is made up of 17 amino acids. J was trimmed by 2 bases and V by 5 bases; bases with no gene match: 12. CDR1 SEHNR and CDR2 FQNEAQ come from the germline V gene (reference sequence). The CDR3 nucleotides read TGTGCCAGCAGCCGCGCAGGACAGGTCTTGACCTACAATGAGCAGTTCTTC. Protein sequence: CASSRAGQVLTYNEQFF.

The chain carries TRBV9 and TRBJ2-7; D is uncertain. The CDR3 consists of 14 residues. Germline CDR1 is SGDLS and CDR2 is YYNGEE. The ends were cut back, 0 bases at V and 2 bases at J, with 9 bases in the middle. CDR3 sequence (DNA): TGTGCCAGCAGCGTAGATCAAAGCACCTACGAGCAGTACTTC. Translating it yields CASSVDQSTYEQYF.

The rearrangement uses TRBV27 and TRBJ2-2; 7 bases fit TRBD2. In germline, CDR1 is MNHEY, CDR2 SMNVEV (reference sequence). CDR3 length equals 17 residues. Trimming cost V 5 bases and J 5 bases; bases outside gene matches: 14. In DNA form, the CDR3 reads TGTGCCAGCAGTCCCGCAGTTGGCGGGAGCCGAACCGGGGAGCTGTTTTTT. It is translated as CASSPAVGGSRTGELFF.

The chain carries TRBV29-1 and TRBJ1-1; tentatively, D is TRBD1 (6 bases). V shed 4 bases and J shed 0 bases, with 9 bases lying between them. The CDR3 runs to 13 residues. Germline CDR1 reads SQVTM; CDR2 reads ANQGSEA. The CDR3 bases are TGCAGCGTTGCGGGACACCTGAACACTGAAGCTTTCTTT. It codes for CSVAGHLNTEAFF.

Concerning this clone itself: Sequence at one end of the junction differs from germline and may be a read error. The chain combines TRBV7-7 with TRBJ2-3, with TRBD2 as a possible D gene (6 bases). The CDR3 covers 13 residues. CDR1 is SSHAT and CDR2 is FNYEAQ in the germline V gene (reference sequence). The DNA for the CDR3 is TGTGCTAGCAGCCCAGGAGGGAAGAATACGCAGTATTTT. It codes for CASSPGGKNTQYF.